This T cell receptor (beta chain) was captured by sequencing in a study of cytomegalovirus exposure and HLA in healthy donors. The V gene lost 4 bases and the J gene lost 11 bases, with 23 bases spanning the gap. This CDR3 contains 15 residues. Germline V gene lookup returns CDR1 SGHDT and CDR2 YYEEEE. Findings of the study overall: An apparent linkage of common viral pathogens to several of the most significant clusters emerged in a later analysis. In a later analysis, at a false discovery rate of 0.05, about 17,000 TCR beta sequences matched HLA alleles.

Regarding this clone: No antigen is known for it.

In the PCR, 60 Vbeta and 13 Jbeta primers were used. Sequencing used immunoSEQ multiplex PCR; TCRdb keeps in-frame clones, though not all of them. Altogether 100,000 or so clones are present, about 66% being singletons, with the ten largest covering roughly 2.2%. The clonotype was recovered from a young man in good health and CMV-seronegative. The chain uses TRBV5-6 and TRBJ2-3; D is possibly TRBD1 (5 bases). The sequenced sample was PBMCs. The CDR3 DNA follows: TGTGCCAGCAGCCTCGGACACTATGCTGATACTAAGCAGTATTTT. This sequence encodes CASSLGHYADTKQYF.